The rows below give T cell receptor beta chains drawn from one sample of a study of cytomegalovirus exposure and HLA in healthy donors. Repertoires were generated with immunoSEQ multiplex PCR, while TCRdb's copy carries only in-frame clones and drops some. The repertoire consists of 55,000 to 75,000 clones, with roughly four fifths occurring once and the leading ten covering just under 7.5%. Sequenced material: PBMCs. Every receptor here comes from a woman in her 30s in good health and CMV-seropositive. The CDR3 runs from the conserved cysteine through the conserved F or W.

CDR3 protein: CASSLGTGYNEQFF
J gene: TRBJ2-1
V gene: TRBV6-6

CDR3 protein: CSAQGTYEQYF
J gene: TRBJ2-7
V gene: TRBV29-1

CDR3 protein: CASRAGTSGRGGTDTQYF
J gene: TRBJ2-3
V gene: TRBV2

CDR3 protein: CASSFARAANEQFF
J gene: TRBJ2-1
V gene: TRBV7-2

CDR3 protein: CASSVDRGSSVYEQYF
J gene: TRBJ2-7
V gene: TRBV9

CDR3 protein: CASSGFTEAFF
J gene: TRBJ1-1
V gene: TRBV6-5

CDR3 protein: CASSDGGARELFF
J gene: TRBJ2-2
V gene: TRBV6-4

CDR3 protein: CASSLATSGRSNEQYF
J gene: .
V gene: TRBV5-1

CDR3 protein: CASSSSTGGRTGELFF
J gene: TRBJ2-2
V gene: TRBV5-8

CDR3 protein: CASSFSGNLGYPPQHF
J gene: TRBJ1-5
V gene: TRBV27

CDR3 protein: CASSQVRGTGKYPLSF
J gene: TRBJ2-7
V gene: TRBV4-2

CDR3 protein: CATSGTLNTGELFF
J gene: TRBJ2-2
V gene: TRBV19